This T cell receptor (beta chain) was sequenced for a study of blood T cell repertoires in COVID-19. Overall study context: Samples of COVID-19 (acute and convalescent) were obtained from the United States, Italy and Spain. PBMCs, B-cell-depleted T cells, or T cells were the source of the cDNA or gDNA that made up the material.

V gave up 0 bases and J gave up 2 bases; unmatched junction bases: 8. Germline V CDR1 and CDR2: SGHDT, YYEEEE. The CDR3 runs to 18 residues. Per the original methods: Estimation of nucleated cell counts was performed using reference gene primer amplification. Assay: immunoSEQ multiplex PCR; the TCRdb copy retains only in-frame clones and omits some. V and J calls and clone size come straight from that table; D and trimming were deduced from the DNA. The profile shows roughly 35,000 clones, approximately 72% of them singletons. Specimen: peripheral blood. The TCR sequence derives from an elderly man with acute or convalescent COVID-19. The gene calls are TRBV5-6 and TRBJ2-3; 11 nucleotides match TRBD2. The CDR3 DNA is TGTGCCAGCAGCTTGGGACTAGCGGGGTTCGCTTACACAGATACGCAGTATTTT. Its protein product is CASSLGLAGFAYTDTQYF.